This T cell receptor beta chain was captured by sequencing in a study of T cell responses to AZD1222 COVID-19 vaccine. Libraries were prepared by immunoSEQ multiplex PCR; TCRdb keeps only in-frame clonotypes and omits some of them. The sample contains approximately 120,000 clones, 80% to 90% of which appear only once. Concerning this clone: Its antigen is still unknown.

Overall study findings and caveats: Most donors were white British, females outnumbered males, and clonal diversity was possibly underestimated.

This specimen consisted of peripheral blood, obtained 28 days after the second AZD1222 dose. The receptor's source is an adult who received the AZD1222 COVID-19 vaccine.

The CDR3 DNA follows: TGCGCCAGCAGCTTACCCACAGGGGGTTTTGACACTGAAGCTTTCTTT. Residues: CASSLPTGGFDTEAFF. The chain has TRBV5-1 and TRBJ1-1, with 8 bases aligning to TRBD1. The CDR3 spans 16 residues. J lost 3 bases, V lost 2 bases, and 9 bases had no gene match. Germline CDR1 SGHRS, CDR2 YFSETQ.